This T cell receptor beta chain was recorded in a study of shared clonotypes between healthy human individuals. Whole-study results and caveats: Estimated richness values were generally larger in naive subsets than in memory subsets.

Sequenced by immunoSEQ multiplex PCR; TCRdb stores in-frame clones only, minus some. The data show over a million clones, about 75% seen once. About this clone itself: Its antigen is unidentified.

The sequence was obtained from a young man in good health. Sequencing used memory CD4+ T cells sorted from blood. Subset of the sample: CD45RA-negative fraction.

The chain's CDR3 is CAISGASLLETQYF. The DNA for the CDR3 is TGTGCCATCAGTGGTGCTAGTCTCCTTGAGACCCAGTACTTC. This chain links TRBV10-3 with TRBJ2-5; D is undetermined. Germline CDR1 reads ENHRY; CDR2 reads SYGVKD. The length of the CDR3 is 14 residues. Deletions cut 4 bases from V and 5 bases from J, with 14 bases between.